The count of the clone carrying this T cell receptor beta chain is one. The sample is drawn from a study of shared clonotypes between healthy human individuals. Study context: Each donor had three CD4 naive, three CD4 memory, two CD8 naive and one CD8 memory plate.

The CDR3 length is 15 residues. V shed 4 bases, J shed 4 bases, and the junction held 5 bases outside the gene matches. CDR1 is SGHDN and CDR2 is FVKESK in the germline V gene. Profiled with immunoSEQ multiplex PCR; TCRdb holds only in-frame clones, not every one. The sample lists 1,400,000 or so clones, about 98.5% occurring once. CD45RA+ naive and CD45RA-negative memory subsets were separated from CD4+ cells. The chain is built from TRBV14 and TRBJ2-3, with 10 positions matching TRBD1. The TCR originated in a man under 40 in good health. The sample comprised naive CD4+ T cells sorted from blood. Subset defined: CD45RA+ positively selected. CDR3 protein: CASSRDRGFADTQYF. CDR3 nucleotides: TGTGCCAGCAGCCGGGACAGGGGTTTTGCAGATACGCAGTATTTT.